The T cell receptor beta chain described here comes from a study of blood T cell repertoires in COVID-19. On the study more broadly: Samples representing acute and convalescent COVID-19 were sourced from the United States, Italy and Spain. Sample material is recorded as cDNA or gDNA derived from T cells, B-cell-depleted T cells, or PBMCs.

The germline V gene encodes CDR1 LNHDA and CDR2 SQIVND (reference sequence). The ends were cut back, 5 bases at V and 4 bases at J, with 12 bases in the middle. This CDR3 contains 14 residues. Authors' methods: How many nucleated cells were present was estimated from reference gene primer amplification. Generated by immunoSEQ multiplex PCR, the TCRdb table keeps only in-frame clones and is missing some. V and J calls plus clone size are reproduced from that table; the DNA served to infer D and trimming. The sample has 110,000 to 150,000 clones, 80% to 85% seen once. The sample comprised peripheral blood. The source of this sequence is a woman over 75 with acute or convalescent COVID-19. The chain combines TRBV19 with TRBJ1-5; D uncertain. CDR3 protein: CASSPDRENQPQHF. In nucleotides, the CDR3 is TGTGCCAGTAGTCCCGATAGGGAGAATCAGCCCCAGCATTTT.